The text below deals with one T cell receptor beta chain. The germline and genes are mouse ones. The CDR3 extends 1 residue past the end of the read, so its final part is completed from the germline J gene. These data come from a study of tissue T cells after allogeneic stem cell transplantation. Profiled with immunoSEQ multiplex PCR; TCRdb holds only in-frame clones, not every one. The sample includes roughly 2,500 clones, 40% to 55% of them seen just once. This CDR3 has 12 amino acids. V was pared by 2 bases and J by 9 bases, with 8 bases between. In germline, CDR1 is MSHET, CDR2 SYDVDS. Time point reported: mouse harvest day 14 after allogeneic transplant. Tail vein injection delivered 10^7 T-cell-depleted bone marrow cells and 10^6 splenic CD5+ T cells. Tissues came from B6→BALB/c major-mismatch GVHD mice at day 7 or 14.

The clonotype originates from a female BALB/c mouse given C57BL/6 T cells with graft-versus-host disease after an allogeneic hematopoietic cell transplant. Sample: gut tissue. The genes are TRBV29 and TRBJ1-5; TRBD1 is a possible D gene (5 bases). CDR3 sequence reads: CASSLEGWAPLF. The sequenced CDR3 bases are TGTGCTAGCAGTTTAGAGGGGTGGGCTCCGCTT.